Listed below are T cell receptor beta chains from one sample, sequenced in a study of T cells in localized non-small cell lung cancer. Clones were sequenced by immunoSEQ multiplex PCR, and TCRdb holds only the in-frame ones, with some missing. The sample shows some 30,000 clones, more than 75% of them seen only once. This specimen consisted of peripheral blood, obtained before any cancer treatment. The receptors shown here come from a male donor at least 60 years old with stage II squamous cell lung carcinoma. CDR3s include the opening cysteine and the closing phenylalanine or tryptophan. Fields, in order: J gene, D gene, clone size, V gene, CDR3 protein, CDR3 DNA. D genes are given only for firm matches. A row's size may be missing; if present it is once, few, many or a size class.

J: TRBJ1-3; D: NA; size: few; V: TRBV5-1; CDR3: CASSLAQSTSGNTIYF; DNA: TGCGCCAGCAGCTTGGCTCAGAGTACCTCTGGAAACACCATATATTTT
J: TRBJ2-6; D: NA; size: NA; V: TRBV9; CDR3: CASSPWGGGSGANVLTF; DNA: TGTGCCAGCAGCCCCTGGGGAGGGGGCTCTGGGGCCAACGTCCTGACTTTC
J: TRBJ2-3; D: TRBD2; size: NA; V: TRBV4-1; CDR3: CASSQESGGGSDTQYF; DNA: TGCGCCAGCAGCCAAGAATCGGGGGGAGGGTCAGATACGCAGTATTTT
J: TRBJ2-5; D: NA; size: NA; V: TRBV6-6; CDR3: CASTQGLPGAQYF; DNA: TGTGCCAGCACCCAGGGGTTACCTGGGGCGCAGTACTTC
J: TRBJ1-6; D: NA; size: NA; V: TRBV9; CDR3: CASSSSTASSYNSPLHF; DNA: TGTGCCAGCAGCTCGTCGACAGCGAGCTCCTATAATTCACCCCTCCACTTT
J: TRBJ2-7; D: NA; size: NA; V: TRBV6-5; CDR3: CASSLRRGLNEQYF; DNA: TGTGCCAGCAGTTTACGTCGGGGGCTCAATGAGCAGTACTTC
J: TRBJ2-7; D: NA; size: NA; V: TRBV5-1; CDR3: CASSLTQSSSYEQYF; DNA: TGCGCCAGCAGCTTGACCCAATCGAGCTCCTACGAGCAGTACTTC
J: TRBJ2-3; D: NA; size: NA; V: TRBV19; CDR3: CASSIGFFDTQYF; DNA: TGTGCCAGTAGTATCGGCTTTTTCGATACGCAGTATTTT
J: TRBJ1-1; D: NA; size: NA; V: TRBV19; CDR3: CASSIINNLVRGNTEAFF; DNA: TGTGCCAGTAGTATAATAAATAACCTCGTCCGGGGGAACACTGAAGCTTTCTTT
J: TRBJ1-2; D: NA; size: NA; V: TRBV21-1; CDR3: CASSPARTGGWNYGYTF; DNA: TGTGCCAGCAGCCCCGCCAGGACAGGGGGCTGGAACTATGGCTACACCTTC
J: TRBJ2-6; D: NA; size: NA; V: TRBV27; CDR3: CASSLFGGLISGANVLTF; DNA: TGTGCCAGCAGTTTATTCGGGGGACTCATCTCTGGGGCCAACGTCCTGACTTTC
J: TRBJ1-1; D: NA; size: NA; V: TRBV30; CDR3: CAWVGPWGTEAFF; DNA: TGTGCCTGGGTGGGTCCGTGGGGTACTGAAGCTTTCTTT
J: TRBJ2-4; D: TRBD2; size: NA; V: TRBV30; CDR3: CAWRLAGTKNIQYF; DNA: TGTGCCTGGCGACTAGCGGGAACCAAAAACATTCAGTACTTC
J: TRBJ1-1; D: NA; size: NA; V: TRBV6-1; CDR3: CASSDRAKNTEAFF; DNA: TGTGCCAGCAGTGACAGGGCAAAGAACACTGAAGCTTTCTTT
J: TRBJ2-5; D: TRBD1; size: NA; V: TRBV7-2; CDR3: CASSPQVGGQGVRETQYF; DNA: TGTGCCAGCAGCCCCCAGGTCGGGGGACAGGGGGTTAGGGAGACCCAGTACTTC
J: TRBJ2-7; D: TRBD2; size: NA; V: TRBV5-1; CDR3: CASSPMAGGYEQYF; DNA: TGCGCCAGCAGCCCCATGGCGGGAGGGTACGAGCAGTACTTC
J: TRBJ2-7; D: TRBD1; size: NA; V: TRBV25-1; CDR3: CASSEYGTGYHEQYF; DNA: TGTGCCAGCAGTGAATACGGGACAGGGTATCACGAGCAGTACTTC
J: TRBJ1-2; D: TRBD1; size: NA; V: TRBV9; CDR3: CASSAGTGEAYGYTF; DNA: TGTGCCAGCAGCGCAGGTACAGGGGAGGCCTATGGCTACACCTTC
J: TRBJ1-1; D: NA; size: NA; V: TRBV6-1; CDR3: CASSERFLNTEAFF; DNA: TGTGCCAGCAGTGAACGGTTTCTGAACACTGAAGCTTTCTTT
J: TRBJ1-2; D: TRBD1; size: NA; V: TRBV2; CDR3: CASRMEGQGASGYTF; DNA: TGTGCCAGCAGGATGGAGGGACAGGGGGCGAGTGGCTACACCTTC
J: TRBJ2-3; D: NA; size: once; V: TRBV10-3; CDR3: CAISELDSSTDTQYF; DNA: TGTGCCATCAGTGAATTAGACAGTAGCACAGATACGCAGTATTTT
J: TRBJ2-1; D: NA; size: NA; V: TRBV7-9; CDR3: CASSSGTLMEEQFF; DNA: TGTGCCAGCAGCTCGGGGACCCTAATGGAGGAGCAGTTCTTC
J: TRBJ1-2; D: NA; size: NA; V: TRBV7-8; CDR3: CASSFRDGSNYGYTF; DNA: TGTGCCAGCAGCTTCCGGGACGGATCTAACTATGGCTACACCTTC
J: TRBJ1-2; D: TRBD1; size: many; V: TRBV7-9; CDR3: CASSLGDRVGYTF; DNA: TGTGCCAGCAGCTTAGGGGACAGGGTCGGCTACACCTTC
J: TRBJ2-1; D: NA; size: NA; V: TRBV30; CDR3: CAWSVTAGKAYNEQFF; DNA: TGTGCCTGGAGTGTAACAGCGGGCAAAGCCTACAATGAGCAGTTCTTC
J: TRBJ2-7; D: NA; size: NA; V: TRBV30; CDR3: CAARLPYEQYF; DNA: TGTGCCGCCAGGCTTCCCTACGAGCAGTACTTC
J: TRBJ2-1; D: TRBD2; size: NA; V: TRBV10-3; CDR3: CAGGTSGDNEQFF; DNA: TGTGCCGGCGGGACTAGCGGGGACAATGAGCAGTTCTTC
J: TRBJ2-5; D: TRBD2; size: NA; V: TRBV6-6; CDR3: CASRDGGGGKGETQYF; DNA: TGTGCCAGCAGGGACGGCGGGGGGGGAAAGGGAGAGACCCAGTACTTC
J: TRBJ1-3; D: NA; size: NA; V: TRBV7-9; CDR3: CASSIDEGNTIYF; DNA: TGTGCCAGCAGCATTGACGAGGGAAACACCATATATTTT
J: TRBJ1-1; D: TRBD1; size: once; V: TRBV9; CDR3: CASSAWDRGGTEAFF; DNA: TGTGCCAGCAGCGCCTGGGACAGGGGTGGAACTGAAGCTTTCTTT
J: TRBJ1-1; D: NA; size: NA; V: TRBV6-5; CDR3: CASSYNSLTEAFF; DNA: TGTGCCAGCAGTTACAACAGCCTCACTGAAGCTTTCTTT
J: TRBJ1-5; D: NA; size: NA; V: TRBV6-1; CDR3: CASRDRPLSNQPQHF; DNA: TGTGCCAGCAGAGACAGACCTTTGAGCAATCAGCCCCAGCATTTT
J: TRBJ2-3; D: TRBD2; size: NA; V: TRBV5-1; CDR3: CASSPGLAGNADTQYF; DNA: TGCGCCAGCAGCCCCGGACTAGCGGGAAATGCAGATACGCAGTATTTT
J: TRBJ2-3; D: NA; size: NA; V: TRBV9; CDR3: CASSVGSTDTQYF; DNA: TGTGCCAGCAGCGTAGGGAGCACAGATACGCAGTATTTT
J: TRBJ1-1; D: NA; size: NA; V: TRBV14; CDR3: CASSQVTGWNTEAFF; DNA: TGTGCCAGCAGCCAAGTGACAGGTTGGAACACTGAAGCTTTCTTT
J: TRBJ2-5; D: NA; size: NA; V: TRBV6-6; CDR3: CASSYSGRGKETQYF; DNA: TGTGCCAGCAGTTACTCGGGCAGGGGAAAAGAGACCCAGTACTTC
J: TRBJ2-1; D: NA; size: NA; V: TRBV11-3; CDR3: CASSLLGTYNEQFF; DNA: TGTGCCAGCAGCTTACTGGGGACCTACAATGAGCAGTTCTTC
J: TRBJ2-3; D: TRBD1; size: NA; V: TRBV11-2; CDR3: CASSSLWDRVTDTQYF; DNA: TGTGCCAGCAGCTCTCTGTGGGACAGGGTCACAGATACGCAGTATTTT
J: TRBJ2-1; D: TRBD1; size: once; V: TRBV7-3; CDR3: CASSPGQGEQFF; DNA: TGTGCCAGCAGCCCGGGACAGGGAGAGCAGTTCTTC
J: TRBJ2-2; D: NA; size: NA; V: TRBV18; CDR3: CASSLTPISNAGELFF; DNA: TGTGCCAGCTCACTAACCCCAATATCCAACGCCGGGGAGCTGTTTTTT
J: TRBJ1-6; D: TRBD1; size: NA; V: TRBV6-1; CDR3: CASNRGEWTNSPLHF; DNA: TGTGCCAGCAACAGGGGGGAGTGGACTAATTCACCCCTCCACTTT